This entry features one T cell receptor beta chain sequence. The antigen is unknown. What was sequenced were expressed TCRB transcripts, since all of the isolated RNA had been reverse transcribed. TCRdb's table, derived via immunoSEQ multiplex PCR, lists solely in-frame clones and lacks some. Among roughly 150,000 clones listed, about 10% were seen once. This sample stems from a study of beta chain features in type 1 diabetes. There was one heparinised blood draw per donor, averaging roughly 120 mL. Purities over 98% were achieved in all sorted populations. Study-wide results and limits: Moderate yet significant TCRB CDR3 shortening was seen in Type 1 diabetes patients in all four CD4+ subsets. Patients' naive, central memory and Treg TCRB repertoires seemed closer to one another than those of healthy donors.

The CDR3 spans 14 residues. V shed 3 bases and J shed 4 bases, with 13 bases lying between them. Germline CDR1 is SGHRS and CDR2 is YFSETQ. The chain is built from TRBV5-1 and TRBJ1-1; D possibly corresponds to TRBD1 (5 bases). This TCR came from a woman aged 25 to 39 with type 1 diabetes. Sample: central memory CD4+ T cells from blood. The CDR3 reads CASSWQGSGTEAFF. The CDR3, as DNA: TGCGCCAGCAGCTGGCAGGGTTCGGGCACTGAAGCTTTCTTT.